These 28 T cell receptor beta chains share one sample of origin, sequenced in a study of a mutant IDH1 vaccine in newly diagnosed glioma. Some clones are missing from TCRdb's copy, which holds only in-frame ones; the method was immunoSEQ multiplex PCR. This table holds just over 35,000 clones, about four fifths found once. Time point indicated: week 11, during vaccination. It was 300 ug of mutant IDH1 20-mer peptide that made up each vaccine dose, given with topical imiquimod. No antigen is known for these receptors. The material sequenced was peripheral blood mononuclear cells (PBMCs), taken from a glioma patient whose treatment included an IDH1 peptide vaccine. The receptors come from a woman in her thirties with glioma. Some clones in this sample may be carry-over from other donors' samples.

In this sample, this clone turned up a few times. V is TRBV19 and J is TRBJ1-5; maybe TRBD1 (6 bases). CDR1 LNHDA and CDR2 SQIVND come from the germline V gene (reference sequence). The CDR3 sequence is 15 residues long. With 5 bases removed from V and 2 bases from J, the gap between germline ends came to 13 bases. The CDR3 protein is CASSPSGAGNQPQHF. The CDR3 region has the DNA TGTGCCAGTAGTCCCTCAGGGGCCGGCAATCAGCCCCAGCATTTT.

V gene TRBV18 combines with J gene TRBJ2-7; D could derive from TRBD1 or TRBD2 (5 bases each). This CDR3 spans 15 amino acids. V lost 3 bases and J lost 4, with 16 bases in between. The germline V gene has CDR1 KGHSH and CDR2 LQKENI. CDR3 amino acids: CASSPPGPRRYEQYF. The DNA for the CDR3 is TGTGCCAGCTCACCGCCGGGACCTAGACGTTACGAGCAGTACTTC.

The chain uses TRBV5-1 and TRBJ2-7, with D perhaps matching TRBD2 (5 bases). Germline V CDR1 and CDR2: SGHRS, YFSETQ. The V and J ends lost 4 bases and 4 bases respectively, with 12 bases between them. This CDR3 contains 13 residues. The CDR3 sequence: CASSLSVKYEQYF. As DNA, the CDR3 is TGCGCCAGCAGCCTTAGCGTGAAGTACGAGCAGTACTTC.

The rearrangement joins TRBV9 to TRBJ2-7, with a weak D call TRBD1 (6 bases). The germline V gene has CDR1 SGDLS and CDR2 YYNGEE. The CDR3 consists of 14 residues. Deletions cut 0 bases from V and 3 bases from J, with 10 bases between. This chain's CDR3 is CASSVEQGGYEQYF. Written as DNA, the CDR3 is TGTGCCAGCAGCGTAGAACAGGGTGGCTACGAGCAGTACTTC.

The chain links TRBV27 to TRBJ2-7, with no clear D. The V end lost 0 bases, the J end lost 5 bases, and 8 bases lay between the germline ends. The CDR3 sequence is 13 residues long. Germline CDR1 and CDR2: MNHEY and SMNVEV (reference sequence). The chain's CDR3 is CASSLSSVNEQYF. Here the CDR3 DNA reads TGTGCCAGCAGTTTATCGTCCGTCAACGAGCAGTACTTC.

CDR3 in amino acids: CASGWTPSGSGANVLTF. The DNA of the CDR3 is TGTGCTAGTGGTTGGACCCCCTCAGGGTCTGGGGCCAACGTCCTGACTTTC. The V and J genes are TRBV12-5 and TRBJ2-6; D is possibly TRBD1 (5 bases). Between the trimmed V and J ends, which lost 4 bases and 1 base, there was a span of 14 bases. Germline V gene lookup returns CDR1 LGHNT and CDR2 FRNRAP. The CDR3 is 17 amino acids.

In its sample, this clone was seen a few times. This chain connects TRBV30 to TRBJ2-2; 7 nucleotides match TRBD1. The V gene end was trimmed by 7 bases and the J gene end by 1 base; junction bases not matched to a gene: 3. The CDR3 contains 13 residues. CDR1 and CDR2 (germline): GTSNPN, SVGIG (reference sequence). The CDR3, as DNA: TGTGCCTCCCAGGGGGAGAACACCGGGGAGCTGTTTTTT. This encodes CASQGENTGELFF.

The chain recombines TRBV4-1 with TRBJ2-6; a weak D match, TRBD1 (6 bases). The CDR3 covers 17 residues. CDR1 is MGHRA, CDR2 YSYEKL, per germline. The germline V and J ends were trimmed by 3 bases and 2 bases, with 14 bases remaining between them. In nucleotides, the CDR3 is TGCGCCAGCAGCCATGTACAGGGTCTTGCTGGGGCCAACGTCCTGACTTTC. This translates into CASSHVQGLAGANVLTF.

V usage is TRBV9 and J usage is TRBJ2-5, with TRBD1 as a possible D gene (5 bases). With 0 bases removed from V and 5 bases from J, the gap between germline ends came to 14 bases. The germline V gene encodes CDR1 SGDLS and CDR2 YYNGEE. This CDR3 comprises 15 residues. The CDR3 DNA follows: TGTGCCAGCAGCGTAGGGGAAGGGGTTATGGAGACCCAGTACTTC. Protein product: CASSVGEGVMETQYF.

This clone was seen a handful of times. V and J are TRBV5-6 and TRBJ1-1; D unresolved. Germline lookup yields CDR1 SGHDT and CDR2 YYEEEE. Trimming took 0 bases from V and 3 from J, leaving 9 bases between them. The CDR3 consists of 14 residues. CDR3: CASSLGSSDTEAFF. For the CDR3, the DNA is TGTGCCAGCAGCTTGGGTTCTAGCGACACTGAAGCTTTCTTT.

The chain recombines TRBV27 with TRBJ2-1; TRBD2 aligns across 9 bases. The J segment lost 7 bases and the V segment lost 7 bases, leaving 8 bases of the junction unmatched. CDR3 length: 14 residues. CDR1 and CDR2 from the germline V gene are MNHEY and SMNVEV (reference sequence). CDR3 in DNA: TGTGCCAGCAACCCCAGCGGGAGGTGGAATGAGCAGTTCTTC. This sequence encodes CASNPSGRWNEQFF.

The V gene is TRBV9, the J gene TRBJ2-3; no clear D gene. V dropped 0 bases and J dropped 3 bases, with 11 bases sitting between them. The CDR3 covers 15 residues. CDR1 is SGDLS and CDR2 is YYNGEE in the germline V gene. CDR3 in amino acids: CASSVGPRPTDTQYF. CDR3 sequence (DNA): TGTGCCAGCAGCGTAGGACCTAGGCCGACAGATACGCAGTATTTT.

The rearrangement links TRBV30 to TRBJ2-2; a possible D gene is TRBD2 (6 bases). V dropped 0 bases and J dropped 2 bases, with 10 bases sitting between them. Germline V lookup: CDR1 GTSNPN, CDR2 SVGIG (reference sequence). The CDR3 loop spans 15 amino acids. The CDR3 reads CAWSVTSYNTGELFF. CDR3 sequence (DNA): TGTGCCTGGAGTGTAACTAGCTATAACACCGGGGAGCTGTTTTTT.

The chain combines TRBV12-5 with TRBJ2-7, with a weak D call TRBD2 (5 bases). Trimming stripped 3 bases from V and 3 bases from J, with 9 bases between. This CDR3 comprises 13 residues. Germline-derived CDR1 and CDR2 are LGHNT and FRNRAP. CDR3: CASGFDGGYEQYF. The DNA for the CDR3 is TGTGCTAGTGGTTTCGACGGAGGCTACGAGCAGTACTTC.

This chain connects TRBV6-5 to TRBJ1-2; D remains unclear. The CDR3 covers 11 residues. CDR1 and CDR2 from the germline V gene are MNHEY and SVGAGI. V lost 5 bases to trimming and J lost 4 bases, with 5 bases between them. As DNA, the CDR3 is TGTGCCAGCAGTGGAGGCTATGGCTACACCTTC. This codes for CASSGGYGYTF.

The chain has TRBV30 and TRBJ1-2, with D perhaps TRBD1 (6 bases). This CDR3 has 11 residues. Germline values: CDR1 GTSNPN, CDR2 SVGIG (reference sequence). Trimming removed 7 bases at V and 7 bases at J, with 13 bases between. In DNA, the CDR3 is TGTGCCTTCCCTCTCAGGGGTGGCTACACCTTC. It encodes CAFPLRGGYTF. The complete variable domain, with remaining parts taken from reference TRBV30 and TRBJ1-2, reads SQTIHQWPATLVQPVGSPLSLECTVEGTSNPNLYWYRQAAGRGLQLLFYSVGIGQISSEVPQNLSASRPQDRQFILSSKKLLLSDSGFYLCAFPLRGGYTFGSGTRLTVV.

The chain carries TRBV6-4 and TRBJ1-1; D ambiguous. Germline CDR1 is MRHNA and CDR2 is SNTAGT. Trimming took 2 bases from V and 1 from J, leaving 5 bases between them. The CDR3 has 13 residues. CDR3 DNA: TGTGCCAGCAGTGACAGGGCGAACACTGAAGCTTTCTTT. This codes for CASSDRANTEAFF.

This chain joins TRBV19 and TRBJ2-7; D perhaps matches TRBD1 (6 bases). This CDR3 region has 15 residues. Trimming removed 5 bases at V and 2 bases at J, with 16 bases between. CDR1 is LNHDA and CDR2 is SQIVND in the germline V gene (reference sequence). The DNA for the CDR3 is TGTGCCAGTAGTCCCTCGTCCAGGGGTGCCTACGAGCAGTACTTC. Its protein is CASSPSSRGAYEQYF.

V usage is TRBV10-1 and J usage is TRBJ2-2; tentative D call: TRBD2 (5 bases). This CDR3 contains 18 residues. From germline, CDR1 is WNHNN and CDR2 SYGVQD (reference sequence). Trimming left V 2 bases short and J 3 bases short, with 19 bases between. The CDR3 DNA is TGCGCCAGCAGTGAGACGGGATTCTACCCTCGGGACACCGGGGAGCTGTTTTTT. Its protein is CASSETGFYPRDTGELFF.

This clone was observed a handful of times. The chain has TRBV5-4 and TRBJ2-7; D unclear. V lost 4 bases to trimming and J lost 3 bases, with 17 bases between them. The CDR3 is 15 residues long. CDR1 and CDR2 from the germline V gene are SGHNT and YYREEE (reference sequence). DNA of the CDR3: TGTGCCAGCAGCCCGGATTCCCATAGAGTCTACGAGCAGTACTTC. Translation gives CASSPDSHRVYEQYF.

The chain has TRBV14 and TRBJ2-7; possibly TRBD2 for D (6 bases). Germline lookup yields CDR1 SGHDN and CDR2 FVKESK. V was clipped by 4 bases and J by 7 bases, with 17 bases between them. This CDR3 has 14 amino acids. The CDR3 spells CASSRRGARGEQYF. In DNA, the CDR3 is TGTGCCAGCAGCCGACGCGGGGCCCGGGGGGAGCAGTACTTC.

The chain combines TRBV10-1 with TRBJ1-1, with 8 positions matching TRBD1. This CDR3 has 14 amino acids. Per the germline V gene, CDR1 is WNHNN and CDR2 is SYGVQD (reference sequence). V was clipped by 2 bases and J by 6 bases; unmatched bases: 5. Here the CDR3 reads CASSEPETGAEAFF. CDR3 sequence (DNA): TGCGCCAGCAGTGAGCCCGAGACAGGGGCTGAAGCTTTCTTT.

This chain uses TRBV6-6 with TRBJ1-1; D may be TRBD1 (5 bases). CDR1 and CDR2 (germline): MNHNY, SVGAGI (reference sequence). The length of the CDR3 is 15 residues. Trimming left V 2 bases short and J 3 bases short, with 13 bases between. The CDR3 loop reads CASSYSSAGDTEAFF. DNA for the CDR3: TGTGCCAGCAGTTACAGTTCGGCGGGGGACACTGAAGCTTTCTTT.

The CDR3 region has the DNA TGTGCCAGCAGCTTAGATTGGGACAGGGTTTCCTACGAGCAGTACTTC. It specifies CASSLDWDRVSYEQYF. The chain uses TRBV7-8 and TRBJ2-7; 9 bases match TRBD1. Germline V CDR1 and CDR2: SGHVS, FQNEAQ. V was clipped by 1 base and J by 1 base; unmatched bases: 5. The CDR3 runs 16 residues. Looking up the rest from reference TRBV7-8 and TRBJ2-7 gives the full variable domain: GAGVSQSPRYKVAKRGQDVALRCDPISGHVSLFWYQQALGQGPEFLTYFQNEAQLDKSGLPSDRFFAERPEGSVSTLKIQRTQQEDSAVYLCASSLDWDRVSYEQYFGPGTRLTVT.

This chain joins TRBV6-5 and TRBJ1-2, with TRBD1 identical over 7 bases. The germline CDR1 and CDR2 sequences are MNHEY and SVGAGI. The junction had 8 bases not matched to a gene; V was cut back by 6 bases and J by 7 bases. This CDR3 is 13 amino acids long. The CDR3 protein is CASRIGQVGGYTF. For the CDR3, the DNA is TGTGCCAGCAGAATCGGACAGGTCGGTGGCTACACCTTC.

The genes are TRBV2 and TRBJ1-3; D is undetermined. This CDR3 spans 15 amino acids. Between the trimmed V and J ends, which lost 10 bases and 0 bases, there was a span of 16 bases. Germline V CDR1 and CDR2: SNHLY, FYNNEI. As DNA, the CDR3 is TGTGCCACCCGGTATCGCGGTGTCTCTGGAAACACCATATATTTT. As protein: CATRYRGVSGNTIYF.

The rearrangement links TRBV7-8 to TRBJ1-1; possible D gene TRBD1, 5 bases. This CDR3 comprises 15 residues. Trimming stripped 3 bases from V and 1 base from J, with 12 bases between. The germline V gene has CDR1 SGHVS and CDR2 FQNEAQ. The CDR3 nucleotides are TGTGCCAGCAGCTTCCGGACGAGGGGGAACACTGAAGCTTTCTTT. This encodes CASSFRTRGNTEAFF.

This clone was counted a single time. The V gene is TRBV5-6, the J gene TRBJ2-7, with TRBD2 matching 9 bases. V was pared by 4 bases and J by 1 base, with 3 bases of the junction left unmatched. Germline loops: CDR1 SGHDT, CDR2 YYEEEE. CDR3 length: 14 residues. CDR3 DNA sequence: TGTGCCAGCAGCCTTAGCGGGAGTTCCTACGAGCAGTACTTC. It specifies CASSLSGSSYEQYF.